This entry lists 23 T cell receptor beta chains sequenced from one sample in a study of technical replicates of blood from a few donors. TCRdb's table, derived via immunoSEQ multiplex PCR, lists solely in-frame clones and lacks some. The top ten clones hold 0.2% to 0.25% of a sample with 80,000 to 100,000 clones, approximately 95% of them seen once. Source material: T cells isolated from PBMCs. These receptors were collected from a human donor in good health.

The V and J genes are TRBV19 and TRBJ1-5, with D possibly being TRBD1 (6 bases). The CDR3 totals 13 residues. Trimming left V 9 bases short and J 4 bases short, with 13 bases between. The germline CDR1 and CDR2 sequences are LNHDA and SQIVND (reference sequence). This CDR3 reads CASVQGMNQPQHF. In nucleotides, the CDR3 is TGTGCCAGCGTGCAGGGGATGAATCAGCCCCAGCATTTT. Drawing the rest from reference TRBV19 and TRBJ1-5, the complete variable domain is DGGITQSPKYLFRKEGQNVTLSCEQNLNHDAMYWYRQDPGQGLRLIYYSQIVNDFQKGDIAEGYSVSREKKESFPLTVTSAQKNPTAFYLCASVQGMNQPQHFGDGTRLSIL.

J is TRBJ2-1 and V is TRBV10-3; 10 nucleotides match TRBD2. Germline V lookup: CDR1 ENHRY, CDR2 SYGVKD. V shed 0 bases and J 6 bases; nucleotides not matched to a gene: 5. The CDR3 has 16 amino acids. The CDR3 sequence is CAISESSSGGFNEQFF. The CDR3, as DNA: TGTGCCATCAGTGAGTCGTCTAGCGGGGGCTTCAATGAGCAGTTCTTC.

The chain combines TRBV30 with TRBJ1-2, with 8 bases matching TRBD1. This CDR3 is built from 15 residues. The V and J ends lost 3 bases and 2 bases, in that order; junction bases with no gene match: 8. CDR1 is GTSNPN and CDR2 is SVGIG in the germline V gene (reference sequence). CDR3 amino acids: CAWRGPGQGNYGYTF. The CDR3 nucleotides are TGTGCCTGGAGAGGCCCCGGACAGGGAAACTATGGCTACACCTTC.

This sequence joins TRBV19 and TRBJ2-1, with D unclear. In germline, CDR1 is LNHDA, CDR2 SQIVND (reference sequence). This CDR3 comprises 15 residues. V shed 1 base and J shed 5 bases, with 12 bases lying between them. The CDR3 region has the DNA TGTGCCAGTAGTATAGCGGGTTGGTCCGACAATGAGCAGTTCTTC. Encoded protein: CASSIAGWSDNEQFF.

This clone was observed a handful of times. The chain joins TRBV28 to TRBJ2-6, with D perhaps TRBD1 (5 bases). The length of the CDR3 is 12 residues. Trimming left V 10 bases short and J 6 bases short, with 10 bases between. Germline values: CDR1 MDHEN, CDR2 SYDVKM. The CDR3 spells CANPGLANVLTF. The CDR3 DNA sequence: TGTGCCAACCCAGGGTTGGCCAACGTCCTGACTTTC. The full variable domain, with the rest looked up from reference TRBV28 and TRBJ2-6, is DVKVTQSSRYLVKRTGEKVFLECVQDMDHENMFWYRQDPGLGLRLIYFSYDVKMKEKGDIPEGYSVSREKKERFSLILESASTNQTSMYLCANPGLANVLTFGAGSRLTVL.

The chain couples TRBV15 to TRBJ1-2; D uncertain. Germline V gene sequence: CDR1 LNHNV, CDR2 YYDKDF (reference sequence). Trimming stripped 1 base from V and 3 bases from J, with 15 bases between. The CDR3 contains 16 residues. Here the CDR3 reads CATSRVGIFQDYGYTF. CDR3 DNA sequence: TGTGCCACCAGCAGAGTCGGGATATTTCAGGACTATGGCTACACCTTC. Complete variable domain (other parts from reference TRBV15 and TRBJ1-2): DAMVIQNPRYQVTQFGKPVTLSCSQTLNHNVMYWYQQKSSQAPKLLFHYYDKDFNNEADTPDNFQSRRPNTSFCFLDIRSPGLGDTAMYLCATSRVGIFQDYGYTFGSGTRLTVV.

This rearrangement joins TRBV6-5 to TRBJ1-1; a weak D match, TRBD1 (5 bases). Germline assignment: CDR1 MNHEY and CDR2 SVGAGI. V was shortened by 2 bases and J by 6 bases, with 16 bases between the two germline ends. This CDR3 is built from 15 residues. Written as DNA, the CDR3 is TGTGCCAGCAGTTACAGTGGGGCGGGGAGGGCTGAAGCTTTCTTT. It translates to CASSYSGAGRAEAFF.

The V call is TRBV7-6, the J call TRBJ2-1; 8 nucleotides align to TRBD1. The germline CDR1 and CDR2 sequences are SGHVS and FNYEAQ. The CDR3 length is 15 residues. The V gene end was trimmed by 1 base and the J gene end by 4 bases; junction bases not matched to a gene: 3. The CDR3 sequence is CASSLGGQGYNEQFF. The CDR3 nucleotides read TGTGCCAGCAGCTTAGGAGGACAGGGTTACAATGAGCAGTTCTTC. The whole variable domain, filled in from reference TRBV7-6 and TRBJ2-1, reads GAGVSQSPRYKVTKRGQDVALRCDPISGHVSLYWYRQALGQGPEFLTYFNYEAQQDKSGLPNDRFSAERPEGSISTLTIQRTEQRDSAMYRCASSLGGQGYNEQFFGPGTRLTVL.

The V and J genes are TRBV2 and TRBJ2-7; 7 positions match TRBD1. The length of the CDR3 is 15 residues. From germline, CDR1 is SNHLY and CDR2 FYNNEI. Trimming took 5 bases from V and 6 from J; bases not matched to a gene: 13. The CDR3 protein is CASSWPLGTVGEQYF. The CDR3 nucleotides are TGTGCCAGCAGTTGGCCACTAGGGACAGTAGGCGAGCAGTACTTC.

This sequence joins TRBV2 and TRBJ2-7, with 8 bases identical to TRBD1. Trimming at V came to 7 bases and at J to 1 base, leaving 3 bases not matched to a gene. Germline CDR1 is SNHLY and CDR2 is FYNNEI. This CDR3 comprises 13 residues. The CDR3, as DNA: TGTGCCAGCACGAGGGACAGGTCCTACGAGCAGTACTTC. Translated: CASTRDRSYEQYF.

The V and J genes are TRBV27 and TRBJ2-1, with 10 bases lining up with TRBD2. The CDR3 covers 16 residues. Germline V CDR1 and CDR2: MNHEY, SMNVEV (reference sequence). The junction had 9 bases not matched to a gene; V was cut back by 4 bases and J by 6 bases. The CDR3 spells CASSSRWSGRVNEQFF. CDR3 nucleotide sequence: TGTGCCAGCAGTTCCCGCTGGAGCGGGAGGGTCAATGAGCAGTTCTTC.

The CDR3 sequence is CASSYDRHEQYF. The CDR3 DNA follows: TGTGCCAGCAGCTATGACAGGCACGAGCAGTACTTC. The V gene is TRBV5-4, the J gene TRBJ2-7, with D perhaps matching TRBD1 (6 bases). This CDR3 is 12 amino acids long. Trimming took off 3 bases at V and 5 bases at J, with 9 bases between the two ends. Looked up from germline, CDR1 is SGHNT and CDR2 is YYREEE (reference sequence). The whole variable domain, filled in from reference TRBV5-4 and TRBJ2-7, reads ETGVTQSPTHLIKTRGQQVTLRCSSQSGHNTVSWYQQALGQGPQFIFQYYREEENGRGNFPPRFSGLQFPNYSSELNVNALELDDSALYLCASSYDRHEQYFGPGTRLTVT.

The rearrangement joins TRBV7-2 to TRBJ1-5; 7 bases align to TRBD1. The CDR3 extends over 13 amino acids. Germline CDR1 is SGHTA and CDR2 is FQGNSA. Trimming cost V 2 bases and J 6 bases; bases outside gene matches: 1. The CDR3 sequence: CASSLNRGQPQHF. The CDR3 DNA sequence: TGTGCCAGCAGCTTAAACAGGGGTCAGCCCCAGCATTTT.

This chain joins TRBV5-1 and TRBJ2-7, with TRBD1 identical over 7 bases. This CDR3 comprises 16 residues. Germline CDR1 is SGHRS and CDR2 is YFSETQ. V shed 0 bases and J 2 bases; nucleotides not matched to a gene: 8. The CDR3 nucleotides read TGCGCCAGCAGCTTGGCCACCTCCGGGACAGCCTACGAGCAGTACTTC. Protein: CASSLATSGTAYEQYF.

V gene TRBV5-1 combines with J gene TRBJ2-3; TRBD2 matches 12 bases. The CDR3 contains 16 residues. Trimming removed 6 bases from V and 3 bases from J; junction bases left unmatched: 8. Germline CDR1 reads SGHRS; CDR2 reads YFSETQ. The CDR3 sequence: CASTRLAGVFTDTQYF. The CDR3 DNA is TGCGCCAGCACCAGACTAGCGGGAGTCTTTACAGATACGCAGTATTTT.

The V and J genes are TRBV29-1 and TRBJ1-2, with a tentative D call TRBD1 (6 bases). In germline, CDR1 is SQVTM, CDR2 ANQGSEA. This CDR3 region has 13 residues. V lost 3 bases and J lost 5, with 13 bases in between. The CDR3 DNA follows: TGCAGCGTTGATCCAGGGGTGGTATATGGCTACACCTTC. Encoded protein: CSVDPGVVYGYTF.

CDR3 sequence (DNA): TGCGCCAGCAGTGATCGGGCAGGGCCAGGGGGGACCCAGTACTTC. It is translated as CASSDRAGPGGTQYF. The gene calls are TRBV10-2 and TRBJ2-5; 7 positions agree with TRBD1. V shed 3 bases, J shed 7 bases, and the junction held 11 bases outside the gene matches. Per germline, CDR1 WSHSY and CDR2 SAAADI. There are 15 residues in the CDR3.

The V call is TRBV4-1, the J call TRBJ1-5; the D is unclear. This CDR3 is built from 15 residues. The germline CDR1 and CDR2 sequences are MGHRA and YSYEKL. V lost 1 base, J lost 0 bases, and 7 bases lay in between. The CDR3 spells CASSQGDLSNQPQHF. In nucleotides, the CDR3 is TGCGCCAGCAGCCAAGGCGATCTTAGCAATCAGCCCCAGCATTTT.

This chain joins TRBV7-9 and TRBJ2-1, with 13 bases identical to TRBD2. Germline CDR1 is SEHNR and CDR2 is FQNEAQ (reference sequence). The CDR3 spans 15 residues. V was clipped by 5 bases and J by 8 bases; unmatched bases: 6. In nucleotides, the CDR3 is TGTGCCAGCAGCCTAAGACTAGCGGGAGGCTATGAGCAGTTCTTC. Its protein product is CASSLRLAGGYEQFF.

This rearrangement joins TRBV11-3 to TRBJ2-7; 8 nucleotides match TRBD2. This CDR3 has 18 residues. V lost 1 base to trimming and J lost 5 bases; unmatched junction nucleotides: 16. The germline V gene encodes CDR1 SGHNT and CDR2 YENEEA. CDR3 in DNA: TGTGCCAGCAGCTTAGGGCCCGGCGGGGGGCCTCAGGGGAACGAGCAGTACTTC. It codes for CASSLGPGGGPQGNEQYF.

The rearrangement links TRBV27 to TRBJ1-1, with D perhaps matching TRBD1 (6 bases). The CDR3 is 17 amino acids. The V end lost 6 bases, the J end lost 5 bases, and 25 bases lay between the germline ends. The germline V gene has CDR1 MNHEY and CDR2 SMNVEV (reference sequence). DNA of the CDR3: TGTGCCAGCAGCGGAAGGGGGGGGCGGGCCGAGAGGACTGAAGCTTTCTTT. Its translation: CASSGRGGRAERTEAFF.

CDR3 in amino acids: CASSITGELFF. As DNA, the CDR3 is TGTGCCAGCAGCATAACCGGGGAGCTGTTTTTT. This chain connects TRBV7-9 to TRBJ2-2, with unresolved D. Per germline, CDR1 SEHNR and CDR2 FQNEAQ (reference sequence). The CDR3 extends over 11 amino acids. V shed 5 bases and J shed 5 bases, with 3 bases lying between them.

This clone was counted a single time. The DNA of the CDR3 is TGCGCCAGCAGCCAAACGAGCGGGAGGCCCTACAATGAGCAGTTCTTC. This gives the protein CASSQTSGRPYNEQFF. This sequence joins TRBV4-1 and TRBJ2-1, with 9 bases fitting TRBD2. CDR1 and CDR2 (germline): MGHRA, YSYEKL. Trimming cost V 2 bases and J 2 bases; bases outside gene matches: 4. The CDR3 contains 16 residues.